This T cell receptor beta chain was identified in a study of PD-1 blockade in mismatch repair-deficient tumors. The wider study: Patients had approximately 13 mismatch repair-deficient cancer types and were previously treated and progressing.

Sequenced by immunoSEQ multiplex PCR; TCRdb stores in-frame clones only, minus some. There are fewer than 100,000 clones in the sample; approximately 84% occur only once, and roughly 2.6% lies in the top ten. The CDR3 consists of 15 residues. With V trimmed by 4 bases and J by 6 bases, 7 bases remained unmatched. CDR1 and CDR2 (germline): SGHTA, FQGNSA. The origin of this receptor is an adult with mismatch repair-deficient cancer. The genes are TRBV7-2 and TRBJ2-1, with 9 bases aligning to TRBD1. The material sequenced was peripheral blood, taken 12 weeks after starting pembrolizumab. In DNA, the CDR3 is TGTGCCAGCAGCTACAACAGGGGGCAGGGCAATGAGCAGTTCTTC. Protein product: CASSYNRGQGNEQFF.